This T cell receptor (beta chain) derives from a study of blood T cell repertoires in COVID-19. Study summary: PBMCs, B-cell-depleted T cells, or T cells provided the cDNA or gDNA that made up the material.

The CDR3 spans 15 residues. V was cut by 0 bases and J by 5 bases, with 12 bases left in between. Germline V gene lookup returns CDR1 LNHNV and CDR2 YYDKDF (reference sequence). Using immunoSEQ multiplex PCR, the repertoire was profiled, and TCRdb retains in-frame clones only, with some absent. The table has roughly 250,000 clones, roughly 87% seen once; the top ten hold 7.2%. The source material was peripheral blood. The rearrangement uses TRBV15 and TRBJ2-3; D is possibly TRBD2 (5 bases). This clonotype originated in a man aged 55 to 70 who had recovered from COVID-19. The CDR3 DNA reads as TGTGCCACCAGCAGAGAGAGGACTCTTTTAGATACGCAGTATTTT. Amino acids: CATSRERTLLDTQYF.